This T cell receptor beta chain appears in the sequencing data of a study of control samples from healthy donors and cancer patients. The germline CDR1 and CDR2 sequences are MNHEY and SVGEGT. This CDR3 contains 13 residues. Trimming cost V 2 bases and J 0 bases, with 2 bases left between them. Produced via immunoSEQ multiplex PCR; TCRdb's table is partial and in-frame only. The sample consists of some 220,000 clones, roughly 94% of them appearing once. The receptor was derived from a man aged 50-60 years in good health. V usage is TRBV6-2 or TRBV6-3 and J usage is TRBJ2-4; D unclear. Input material: blood. The CDR3 DNA sequence: TGTGCCAGCAGTTACAGAGCCAAAAACATTCAGTACTTC. This translates into CASSYRAKNIQYF.